Given below is one T cell receptor beta chain in context. The CDR3 extends over 15 amino acids. These data are taken from a study of T cells expressing NK-cell markers. As for the study in general: Source material for TCR beta repertoires consisted of sorted CD3+CD56+NKG2C+, CD3+CD56+NKG2C- and CD3+CD56-NKG2C+ T cells.

For TCR beta, cDNA was produced by 5'RACE template switching with UMIs. TCRdb reprocessed the 5' RACE reads and keeps a single row for each CDR3 protein, giving no DNA. The table lists around 550,000 distinct CDR3 sequences, with 3% to 4.5% in the top ten. This TCR came from a man between 18 and 29 years old in good health. The genes are TRBV12-3 or TRBV12-4 and TRBJ1-2; the D gene TCRdb calls, TRBD1, cannot be checked with no DNA. Input material: blood T cells: a sorted CD56 or NKG2C T cell subset, CD4+ or CD8+ T cells, or bulk PBMC T cells (not recorded which). The CDR3 sequence is CASSLAGQEVYGYTF.